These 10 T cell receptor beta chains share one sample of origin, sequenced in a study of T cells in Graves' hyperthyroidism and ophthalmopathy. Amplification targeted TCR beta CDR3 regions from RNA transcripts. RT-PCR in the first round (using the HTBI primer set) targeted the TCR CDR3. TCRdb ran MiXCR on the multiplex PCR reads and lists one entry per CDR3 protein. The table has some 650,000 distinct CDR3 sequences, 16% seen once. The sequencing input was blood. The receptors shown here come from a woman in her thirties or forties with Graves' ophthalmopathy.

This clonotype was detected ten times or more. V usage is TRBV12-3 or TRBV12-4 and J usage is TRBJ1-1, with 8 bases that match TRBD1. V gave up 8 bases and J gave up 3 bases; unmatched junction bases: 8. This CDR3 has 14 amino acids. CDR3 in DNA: TGTGCCAGCGGCCTCATGGGACAGGACACTGAAGCTTTCTTT. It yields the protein CASGLMGQDTEAFF.

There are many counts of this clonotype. CDR3 nucleotide sequence: TGTGCCAGCAGTCCTTACGGGGAGCTGTTTTTT. As protein: CASSPYGELFF. This chain uses TRBV2 with TRBJ2-2; D remains unclear. The CDR3 is 11 residues long. Trimming shortened V by 5 bases and J by 7 bases, and 5 bases separated the two germline ends. Germline CDR1 reads SNHLY; CDR2 reads FYNNEI.

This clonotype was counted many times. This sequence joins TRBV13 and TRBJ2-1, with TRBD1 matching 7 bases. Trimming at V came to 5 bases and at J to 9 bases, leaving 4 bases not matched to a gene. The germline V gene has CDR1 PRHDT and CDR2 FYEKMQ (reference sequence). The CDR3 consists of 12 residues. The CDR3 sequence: CASSRDRVEQFF. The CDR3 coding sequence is TGTGCCAGCAGCCGCGACAGGGTTGAGCAGTTCTTC.

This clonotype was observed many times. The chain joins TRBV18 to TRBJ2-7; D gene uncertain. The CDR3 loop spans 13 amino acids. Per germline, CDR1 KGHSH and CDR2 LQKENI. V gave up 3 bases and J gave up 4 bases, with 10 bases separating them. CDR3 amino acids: CASSPPNAYEQYF. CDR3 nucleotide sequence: TGTGCCAGCTCACCCCCGAACGCGTACGAGCAGTACTTC.

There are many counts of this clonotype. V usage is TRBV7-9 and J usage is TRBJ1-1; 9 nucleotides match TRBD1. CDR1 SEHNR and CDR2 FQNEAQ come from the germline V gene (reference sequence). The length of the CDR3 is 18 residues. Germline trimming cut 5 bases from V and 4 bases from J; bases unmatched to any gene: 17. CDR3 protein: CASSPDNRGHYRSTEAFF. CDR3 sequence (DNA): TGTGCCAGCAGCCCAGACAACAGGGGGCACTACCGAAGCACTGAAGCTTTCTTT. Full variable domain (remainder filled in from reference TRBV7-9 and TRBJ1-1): DTGVSQNPRHKITKRGQNVTFRCDPISEHNRLYWYRQTLGQGPEFLTYFQNEAQLEKSRLLSDRFSAERPKGSFSTLEIQRTEQGDSAMYLCASSPDNRGHYRSTEAFFGQGTRLTVV.

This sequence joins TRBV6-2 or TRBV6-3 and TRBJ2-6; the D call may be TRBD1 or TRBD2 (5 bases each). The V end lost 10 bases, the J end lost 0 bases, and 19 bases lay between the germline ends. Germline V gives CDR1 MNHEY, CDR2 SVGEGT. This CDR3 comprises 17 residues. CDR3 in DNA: TGTGCCATTAACCGGGACCCCATGAGCTCTGGGGCCAACGTCCTGACTTTC. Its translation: CAINRDPMSSGANVLTF.

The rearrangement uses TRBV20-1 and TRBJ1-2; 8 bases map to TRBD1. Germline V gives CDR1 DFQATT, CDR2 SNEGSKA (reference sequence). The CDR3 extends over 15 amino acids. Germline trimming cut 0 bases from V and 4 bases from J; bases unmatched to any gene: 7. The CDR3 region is CSARDRGRFSYGYTF. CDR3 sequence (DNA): TGCAGTGCTAGAGACAGGGGGCGGTTCTCCTATGGCTACACCTTC.

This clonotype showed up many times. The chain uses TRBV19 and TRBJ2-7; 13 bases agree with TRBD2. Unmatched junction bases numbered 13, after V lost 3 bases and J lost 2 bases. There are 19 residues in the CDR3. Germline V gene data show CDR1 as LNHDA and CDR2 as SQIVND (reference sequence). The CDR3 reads CASSMRGLAGDTMTYEQYF. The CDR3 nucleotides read TGTGCCAGTAGTATGCGCGGACTAGCGGGAGATACGATGACCTACGAGCAGTACTTC. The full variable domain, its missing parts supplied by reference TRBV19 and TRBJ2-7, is DGGITQSPKYLFRKEGQNVTLSCEQNLNHDAMYWYRQDPGQGLRLIYYSQIVNDFQKGDIAEGYSVSREKKESFPLTVTSAQKNPTAFYLCASSMRGLAGDTMTYEQYFGPGTRLTVT.

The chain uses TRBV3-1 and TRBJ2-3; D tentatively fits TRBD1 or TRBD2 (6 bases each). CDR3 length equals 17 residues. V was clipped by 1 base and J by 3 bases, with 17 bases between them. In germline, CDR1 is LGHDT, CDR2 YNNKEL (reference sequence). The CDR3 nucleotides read TGTGCCAGCAGCCAAGGTTCTGTTCCGGGGGCAACAGATACGCAGTATTTT. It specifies CASSQGSVPGATDTQYF.

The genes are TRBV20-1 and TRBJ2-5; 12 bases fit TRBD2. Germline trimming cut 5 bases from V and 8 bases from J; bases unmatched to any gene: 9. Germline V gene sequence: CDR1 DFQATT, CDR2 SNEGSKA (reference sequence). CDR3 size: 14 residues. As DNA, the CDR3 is TGCAGTGCTGATCGACTAGCGGGGGCTGAAACCCAGTACTTC. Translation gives CSADRLAGAETQYF.